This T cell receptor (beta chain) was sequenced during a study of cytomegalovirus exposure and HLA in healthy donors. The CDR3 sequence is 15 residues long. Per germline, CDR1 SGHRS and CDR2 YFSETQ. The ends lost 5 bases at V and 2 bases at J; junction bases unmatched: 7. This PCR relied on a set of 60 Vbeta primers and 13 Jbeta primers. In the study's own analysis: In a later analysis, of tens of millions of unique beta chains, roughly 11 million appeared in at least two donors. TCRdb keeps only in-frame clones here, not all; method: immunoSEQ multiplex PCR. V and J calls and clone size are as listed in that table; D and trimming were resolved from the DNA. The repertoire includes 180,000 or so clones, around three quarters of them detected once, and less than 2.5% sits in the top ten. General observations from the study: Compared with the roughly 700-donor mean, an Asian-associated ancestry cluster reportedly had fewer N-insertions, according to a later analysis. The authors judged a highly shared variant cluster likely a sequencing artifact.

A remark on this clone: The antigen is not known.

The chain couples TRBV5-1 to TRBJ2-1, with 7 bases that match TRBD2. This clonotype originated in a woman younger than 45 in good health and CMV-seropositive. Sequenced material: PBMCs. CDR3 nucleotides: TGCGCCAGCAGTCCAGTGGGACTACCCTACAATGAGCAGTTCTTC. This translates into CASSPVGLPYNEQFF.